This T cell receptor (beta chain) was sequenced in a study of cytomegalovirus exposure and HLA in healthy donors. The germline V gene encodes CDR1 MNHEY and CDR2 SVGAGI. The CDR3 is made up of 13 amino acids. With 4 bases removed from V and 5 bases from J, the gap between germline ends came to 11 bases. It was with 60 Vbeta and 13 Jbeta primers that the PCR ran. The data were produced by immunoSEQ multiplex PCR, yet TCRdb's version contains in-frame clones alone and is incomplete. The table shows 45,000 to 60,000 clones, with around 66% occurring only once. Points from the study as a whole: Follow-up analysis seemed to connect common viral pathogens with several of the most significant clusters identified. Available immune exposure information was restricted to CMV serostatus only. Researchers left out some V segments, among them TRBV6-2 and TRBV6-3, as indistinguishable.

Note on this clone: Its antigen is as yet unknown.

The sample was PBMCs. The sequence was collected from a young man in good health and CMV-seronegative. The genes are TRBV6-5 and TRBJ2-5; the D is unclear. The CDR3 here is CASSSDTGETQYF. In DNA, the CDR3 is TGTGCCAGCAGTTCAGACACTGGGGAGACCCAGTACTTC.